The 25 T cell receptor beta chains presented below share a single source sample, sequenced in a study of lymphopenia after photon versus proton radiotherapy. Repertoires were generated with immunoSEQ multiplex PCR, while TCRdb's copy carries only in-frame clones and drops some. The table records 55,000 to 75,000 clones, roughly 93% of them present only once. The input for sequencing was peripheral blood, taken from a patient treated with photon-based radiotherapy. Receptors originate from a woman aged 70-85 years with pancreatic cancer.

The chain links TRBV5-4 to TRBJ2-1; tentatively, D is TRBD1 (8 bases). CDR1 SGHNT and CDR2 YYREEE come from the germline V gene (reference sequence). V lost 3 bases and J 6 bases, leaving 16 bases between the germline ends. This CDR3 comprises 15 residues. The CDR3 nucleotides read TGTGCCAGCAGCTCCCAGGGGGCGGGAGTCAATGAGCAGTTCTTC. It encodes CASSSQGAGVNEQFF.

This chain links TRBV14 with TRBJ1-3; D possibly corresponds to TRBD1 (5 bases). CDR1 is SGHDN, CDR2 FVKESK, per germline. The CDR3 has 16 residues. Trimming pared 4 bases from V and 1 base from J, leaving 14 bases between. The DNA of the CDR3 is TGTGCCAGCAGCCGCTTGGGACCCCCGTCTGGAAACACCATATATTTT. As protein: CASSRLGPPSGNTIYF.

In nucleotides, the CDR3 is TGTGCCAGCAGCTACAAACCGGCAACTAATGAAAAACTGTTTTTT. Amino acid sequence: CASSYKPATNEKLFF. The chain couples TRBV5-4 to TRBJ1-4; D is uncertain. The CDR3 consists of 15 residues. The germline V gene encodes CDR1 SGHNT and CDR2 YYREEE (reference sequence). V lost 3 bases to trimming and J lost 0 bases, with 9 bases between them.

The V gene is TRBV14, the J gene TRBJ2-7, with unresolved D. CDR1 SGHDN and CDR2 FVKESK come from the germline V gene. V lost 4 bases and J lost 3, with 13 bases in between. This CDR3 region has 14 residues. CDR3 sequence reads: CASSLYRGGYEQYF. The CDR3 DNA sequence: TGTGCCAGCAGCCTTTACCGTGGTGGCTACGAGCAGTACTTC. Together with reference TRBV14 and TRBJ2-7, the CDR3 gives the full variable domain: EAGVTQFPSHSVIEKGQTVTLRCDPISGHDNLYWYRRVMGKEIKFLLHFVKESKQDESGMPNNRFLAERTGGTYSTLKVQPAELEDSGVYFCASSLYRGGYEQYFGPGTRLTVT.

CDR3 residues: CASSPRTGMNTEAFF. The CDR3 bases are TGTGCCAGCAGCCCCCGGACAGGGATGAACACTGAAGCTTTCTTT. V gene TRBV6-5 combines with J gene TRBJ1-1; TRBD1 aligns across 8 bases. The CDR3 extends over 15 amino acids. V shed 6 bases and J 0 bases; nucleotides not matched to a gene: 6. The germline V gene has CDR1 MNHEY and CDR2 SVGAGI.

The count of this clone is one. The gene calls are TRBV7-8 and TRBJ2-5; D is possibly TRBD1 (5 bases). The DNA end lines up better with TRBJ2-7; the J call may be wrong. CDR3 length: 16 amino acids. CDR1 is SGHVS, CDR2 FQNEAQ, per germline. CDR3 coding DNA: TGTGCCAGCAGCCTAGGCAGGGCCAGACTTTCCTACGAGCAGTACTTC. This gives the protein CASSLGRARLSYEQYF.

Here the CDR3 DNA reads TGCAGCGTTGAGGACAGTTCCTACGAGCAGTACTTC. Its protein is CSVEDSSYEQYF. J is TRBJ2-7 and V is TRBV29-1; a possible D gene is TRBD1 (6 bases). Deletions cut 3 bases from V and 1 base from J, with 7 bases between. This CDR3 spans 12 amino acids. Germline loops: CDR1 SQVTM, CDR2 ANQGSEA.

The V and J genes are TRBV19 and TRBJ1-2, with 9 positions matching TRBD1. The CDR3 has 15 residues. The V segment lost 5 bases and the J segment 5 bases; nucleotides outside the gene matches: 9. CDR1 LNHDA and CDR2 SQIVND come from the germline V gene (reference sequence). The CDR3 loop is CASSGGGQGSYGYTF. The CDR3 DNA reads TGTGCCAGTAGTGGCGGCGGACAGGGGAGTTATGGCTACACCTTC.

The CDR3 DNA reads TGCAGCGTTGCGTGGGGGGTGGATGAAAAACTGTTTTTT. This encodes CSVAWGVDEKLFF. The chain is built from TRBV29-1 and TRBJ1-4; possibly TRBD1 for D (5 bases). V was pared by 4 bases and J by 6 bases, with 12 bases between. This CDR3 has 13 amino acids. Per the germline V gene, CDR1 is SQVTM and CDR2 is ANQGSEA.

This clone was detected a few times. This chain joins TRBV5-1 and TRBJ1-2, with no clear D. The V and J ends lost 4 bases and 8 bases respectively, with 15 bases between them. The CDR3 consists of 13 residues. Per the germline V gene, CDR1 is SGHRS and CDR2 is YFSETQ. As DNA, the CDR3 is TGCGCCAGCAGCCGACCGCCGCGGGGAGGCTACACCTTC. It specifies CASSRPPRGGYTF.

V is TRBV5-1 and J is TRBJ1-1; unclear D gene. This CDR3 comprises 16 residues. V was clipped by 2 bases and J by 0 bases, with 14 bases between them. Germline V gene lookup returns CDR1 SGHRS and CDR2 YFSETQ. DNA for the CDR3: TGCGCCAGCAGCTTCGGGTCGGCAGGCCTGAACACTGAAGCTTTCTTT. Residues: CASSFGSAGLNTEAFF.

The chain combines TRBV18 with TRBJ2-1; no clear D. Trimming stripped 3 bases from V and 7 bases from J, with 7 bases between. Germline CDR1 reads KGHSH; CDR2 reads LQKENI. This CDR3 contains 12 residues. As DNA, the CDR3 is TGTGCCAGCTCACCCGGAACAAATGAGCAGTTCTTC. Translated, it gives CASSPGTNEQFF.

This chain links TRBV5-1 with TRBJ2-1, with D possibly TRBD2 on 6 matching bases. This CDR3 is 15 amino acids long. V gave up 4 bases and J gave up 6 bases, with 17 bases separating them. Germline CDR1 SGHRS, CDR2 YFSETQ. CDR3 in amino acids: CASSPPRDRANEQFF. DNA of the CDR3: TGCGCCAGCAGCCCCCCGCGGGATAGGGCCAATGAGCAGTTCTTC. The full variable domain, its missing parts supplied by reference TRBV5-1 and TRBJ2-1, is KAGVTQTPRYLIKTRGQQVTLSCSPISGHRSVSWYQQTPGQGLQFLFEYFSETQRNKGNFPGRFSGRQFSNSRSEMNVSTLELGDSALYLCASSPPRDRANEQFFGPGTRLTVL.

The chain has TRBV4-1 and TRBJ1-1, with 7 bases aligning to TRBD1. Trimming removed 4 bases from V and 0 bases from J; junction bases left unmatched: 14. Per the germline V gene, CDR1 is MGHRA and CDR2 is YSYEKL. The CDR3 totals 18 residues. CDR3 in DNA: TGCGCCAGCAGCCGCCAAGGGGGCGCGGAGGGAATGAACACTGAAGCTTTCTTT. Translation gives CASSRQGGAEGMNTEAFF.

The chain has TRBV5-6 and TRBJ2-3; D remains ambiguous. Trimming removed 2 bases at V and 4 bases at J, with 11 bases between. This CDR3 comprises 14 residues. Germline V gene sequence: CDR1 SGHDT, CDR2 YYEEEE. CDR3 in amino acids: CASSFGIIADTQYF. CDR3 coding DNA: TGTGCCAGCAGCTTTGGGATTATAGCAGATACGCAGTATTTT.

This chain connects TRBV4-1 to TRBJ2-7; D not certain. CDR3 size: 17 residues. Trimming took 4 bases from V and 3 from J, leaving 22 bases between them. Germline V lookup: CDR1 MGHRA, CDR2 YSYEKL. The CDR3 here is CASSRQPAGQRNYEQYF. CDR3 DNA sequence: TGCGCCAGCAGCCGACAACCAGCCGGGCAAAGAAACTACGAGCAGTACTTC.

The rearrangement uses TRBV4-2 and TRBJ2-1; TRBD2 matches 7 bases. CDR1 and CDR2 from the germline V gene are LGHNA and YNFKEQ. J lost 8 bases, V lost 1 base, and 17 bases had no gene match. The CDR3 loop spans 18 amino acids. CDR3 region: CASSQASGGSPLGYEQFF. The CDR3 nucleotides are TGTGCCAGCAGCCAAGCCTCGGGGGGATCCCCTCTCGGGTATGAGCAGTTCTTC.

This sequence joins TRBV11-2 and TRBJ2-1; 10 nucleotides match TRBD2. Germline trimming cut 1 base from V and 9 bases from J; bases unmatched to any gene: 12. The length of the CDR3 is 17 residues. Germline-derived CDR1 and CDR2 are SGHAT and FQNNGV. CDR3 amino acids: CASSLVGVGLAGVEQFF. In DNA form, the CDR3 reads TGTGCCAGCAGCTTAGTTGGTGTAGGGCTAGCGGGAGTTGAGCAGTTCTTC.

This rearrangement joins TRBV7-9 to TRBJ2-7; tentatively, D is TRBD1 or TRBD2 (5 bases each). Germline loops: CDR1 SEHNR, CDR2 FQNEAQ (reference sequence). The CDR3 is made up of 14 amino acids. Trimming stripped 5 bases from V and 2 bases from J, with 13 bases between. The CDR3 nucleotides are TGTGCCAGCAGCGGCCCCGGGACCCCCTACGAGCAGTACTTC. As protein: CASSGPGTPYEQYF.

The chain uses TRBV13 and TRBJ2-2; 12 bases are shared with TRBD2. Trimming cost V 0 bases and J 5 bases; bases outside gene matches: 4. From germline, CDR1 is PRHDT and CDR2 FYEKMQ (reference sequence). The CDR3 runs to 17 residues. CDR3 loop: CASSLGLAGGPTGELFF. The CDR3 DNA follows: TGTGCCAGCAGCTTAGGCCTAGCGGGAGGGCCTACCGGGGAGCTGTTTTTT.

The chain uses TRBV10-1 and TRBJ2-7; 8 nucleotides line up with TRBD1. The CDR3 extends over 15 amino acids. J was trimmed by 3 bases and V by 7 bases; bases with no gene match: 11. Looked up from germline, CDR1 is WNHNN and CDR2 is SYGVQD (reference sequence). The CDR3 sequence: CASTRRGQAHYEQYF. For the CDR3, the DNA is TGCGCCAGCACCCGAAGGGGACAGGCTCACTACGAGCAGTACTTC.

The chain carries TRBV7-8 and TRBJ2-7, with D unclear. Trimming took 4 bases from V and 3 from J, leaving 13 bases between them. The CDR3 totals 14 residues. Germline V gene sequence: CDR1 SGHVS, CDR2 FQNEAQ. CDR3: CASSSRFGFYEQYF. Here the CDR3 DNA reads TGTGCCAGCAGCTCGCGCTTTGGGTTCTACGAGCAGTACTTC.

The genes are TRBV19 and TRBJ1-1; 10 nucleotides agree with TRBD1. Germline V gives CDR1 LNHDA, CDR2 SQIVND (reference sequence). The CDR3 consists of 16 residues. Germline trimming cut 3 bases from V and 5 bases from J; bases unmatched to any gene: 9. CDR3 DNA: TGTGCCAGTAGTATCGGAGACAGGGGGCGAAGTACTGAAGCTTTCTTT. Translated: CASSIGDRGRSTEAFF.

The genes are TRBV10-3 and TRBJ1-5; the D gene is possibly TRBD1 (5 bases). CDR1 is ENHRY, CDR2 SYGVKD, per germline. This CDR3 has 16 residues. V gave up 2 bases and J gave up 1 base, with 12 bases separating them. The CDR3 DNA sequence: TGTGCCATCAGTGAGGTCGCACAGGCGAGCAATCAGCCCCAGCATTTT. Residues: CAISEVAQASNQPQHF.

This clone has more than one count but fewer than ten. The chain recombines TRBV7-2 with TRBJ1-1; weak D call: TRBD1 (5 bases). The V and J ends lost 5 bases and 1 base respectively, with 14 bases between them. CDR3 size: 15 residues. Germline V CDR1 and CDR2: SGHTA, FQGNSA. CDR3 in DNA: TGTGCCAGCAGCCCGTCGGGGGTCAGGAACACTGAAGCTTTCTTT. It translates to CASSPSGVRNTEAFF.